This T cell receptor beta chain came from a study of identical twins (dated by TCRdb to the mid-2010s). Regarding the study in general: To test whether fetal clonotypes persist, this study deep-sequenced TCR alpha and beta repertoires from monozygotic twins, from unrelated adults of various ages, and from cord blood. To rule out contamination, replicate twin experiments were performed at different times with different library preparation protocols.

Broader findings and caveats from the paper: Zero-insertion analyses could be partly confounded by invariant T cells such as MAIT and iNKT, although diverse VJ usage argued against such confounding for most clonotypes. In monozygotic twins, recombination models systematically underestimated out-of-frame TCR alpha sharing, but the models matched the sharing seen between unrelated individuals. Because the same donors could not be followed over many years, the conclusions depended on cross-sectional statistical analysis. Fewer insertions were carried by abundant cord blood beta clonotypes; a weaker similar trend was observed in young adult naive repertoires, while no such trend was observed in memory repertoires. Excess twin sharing in beta out-of-frame sequences was weaker because fewer shared sequences lowered the signal-to-noise ratio. Compared with coincidental sharing between unrelated individuals, out-of-frame TCR alpha sequences shared between twins had an excess of sequences with low generation probability.

The receptor library was made with 5' RACE. Sequencing relied on an Illumina HiSeq 2000. A universal primer binding site was added through template switching, and the final cDNA carried a unique molecular identifier so that TCR cDNA molecules could be counted accurately. Specific primers in the conserved constant-segment region were used to synthesize first-strand cDNA for TCR alpha and beta chains. To control for contamination, every cDNA library carried two barcodes: a SMART-Mk sample barcode plus Illumina barcodes. TruSeq adapter sequences and Illumina sample barcodes were added in two successive PCR steps. The TCR alpha and beta cDNA libraries were sequenced on the Illumina HiSeq platform using custom primers. The published analysis was carried out like this. Unique molecular identifiers were extracted from raw reads with MiGEC, and CDR3 positions were determined with MiXCR. Recombination models were inferred per individual with the repgenHMM and IGoR tools using an EM algorithm. Shared clonotypes were analyzed with the tcR package in R, and sharing was normalized by the product of cloneset sizes. To study raw recombination without the effects of thymic and clonal selection, out-of-frame nonproductive sequences were analyzed. Through fastp at Q25 and MiXCR, TCRdb rebuilt clones from the public reads, retaining in-frame beta chains. CDR3 protein duplicates are merged, each entry listing the most common genes and DNA. The V and J calls shown here were made by TCRdb, not taken from the authors' results. The sample profile shows 350,000 or so distinct CDR3 sequences; roughly an eighth of them were found once. Roughly 7.8% of the sample belongs to the ten largest clones.

Every donor was a healthy Caucasian. Three pairs of female monozygotic twins, all aged 18 to 29 years, made up the twin cohort. CD4+ and CD8+ T cell populations were isolated with positive isolation kits from Invitrogen. This clonotype was counted many times. Its antigen is unknown. It has no much larger one-base neighbor in the sample; base qualities were not kept. V is cut back by 6 bases and J by 8 bases, with 5 bases in the junction unmatched. CDR1 and CDR2 are read off the germline V gene as SNHLY and FYNNEI. The CDR3 holds 14 amino acids from the cysteine to the phenylalanine. Of all the DNA, just the CDR3 is kept, 42 bases in frame from base 1. This sample also belongs to another study, concerning yellow fever vaccine responses in identical twins. The second investigation adds: The authors reported that the T cell response to vaccination in identical twins appeared partly convergent and partly personalized. The study precisely tracked vaccine-responding T cell clones in identical twins.

This clonotype was obtained from a woman aged 18-29 years in good health. The chain is encoded by TRBV2 joined to TRBJ1-6; 9 bases in the junction line up with TRBD1. Sequencing was done on a sample of CD8+ T cells sorted from blood. This receptor carries the CDR3 CASSPGTGHSPLHF. The DNA sequence is TGTGCCAGCAGCCCCGGGACAGGGCATTCACCCCTCCACTTT.